What follows are 8 T cell receptor beta chains derived from one specimen sequenced in a study of blood T cell repertoires in COVID-19. The method was immunoSEQ multiplex PCR; TCRdb's version includes in-frame clones alone and lacks a portion of them. This sample has 150,000 or so clones, with around 90% found just once. Input material: PBMCs or T cells enriched from blood (not recorded which). Receptor source: a woman in her forties who had been exposed to COVID-19.

J is TRBJ1-4 and V is TRBV5-8, with TRBD1 matching 7 bases. In germline, CDR1 is SGHTS, CDR2 YDEGEE. Unmatched junction bases numbered 4, after V lost 5 bases and J lost 0 bases. This CDR3 spans 15 amino acids. In DNA form, the CDR3 reads TGTGCCAGCAGTTTCCAGGGGGCAACTAATGAAAAACTGTTTTTT. The encoded protein is CASSFQGATNEKLFF.

The chain has TRBV24-1 and TRBJ2-3, with TRBD1 as a possible D gene (5 bases). V was clipped by 3 bases and J by 4 bases, with 13 bases between them. The CDR3 runs to 15 residues. In germline, CDR1 is KGHDR, CDR2 SFDVKD. CDR3 residues: CATSDGQGSADTQYF. For the CDR3, the DNA is TGTGCCACCAGTGATGGGCAGGGCAGCGCAGATACGCAGTATTTT.

The chain links TRBV9 to TRBJ1-5, with 8 bases identical to TRBD1. With V trimmed by 3 bases and J by 4 bases, 3 bases remained unmatched. CDR3 length equals 14 residues. Germline V gives CDR1 SGDLS, CDR2 YYNGEE. The CDR3 loop is CASSAQGANQPQHF. CDR3 DNA sequence: TGTGCCAGCAGCGCTCAGGGGGCGAATCAGCCCCAGCATTTT.

This clone turned up a few times. The chain joins TRBV6-5 to TRBJ1-2; tentative D call: TRBD1 (6 bases). CDR3 length equals 15 residues. Germline lookup yields CDR1 MNHEY and CDR2 SVGAGI. V lost 6 bases and J lost 4, with 18 bases in between. CDR3 amino acids: CASSMGQHEGYGYTF. Here the CDR3 DNA reads TGTGCCAGCAGCATGGGACAACACGAAGGCTATGGCTACACCTTC.

This clone was counted only a few times. The chain uses TRBV4-1 and TRBJ1-1; no reliable D call. The CDR3 is 14 residues long. Germline values: CDR1 MGHRA, CDR2 YSYEKL. V was trimmed by 4 bases and J by 3 bases, leaving 12 bases between them. This CDR3 reads CASSRLWRDTEAFF. The CDR3 bases are TGCGCCAGCAGCCGCCTATGGAGGGACACTGAAGCTTTCTTT.

V gene TRBV6-1 combines with J gene TRBJ1-1, with a tentative D call TRBD1 (6 bases). The CDR3 covers 16 residues. Trimming left V 4 bases short and J 7 bases short, with 22 bases between. Germline lookup yields CDR1 MNHNS and CDR2 SASEGT. In DNA, the CDR3 is TGTGCCAGCAGTGTCCCCGGGTGGGGGCGATCTATTGAAGCTTTCTTT. Translating gives CASSVPGWGRSIEAFF.

This chain uses TRBV4-2 with TRBJ2-5; 7 bases map to TRBD2. Germline V CDR1 and CDR2: LGHNA, YNFKEQ. The V and J ends lost 2 bases and 2 bases, in that order; junction bases with no gene match: 5. This CDR3 is 15 amino acids long. The CDR3 DNA sequence: TGTGCCAGCAGCCAAAACCGGGGGGAGCAAGAGACCCAGTACTTC. It encodes CASSQNRGEQETQYF.

The chain combines TRBV20-1 with TRBJ1-5; possible D gene TRBD1, 6 bases. Germline assignment: CDR1 DFQATT and CDR2 SNEGSKA (reference sequence). V lost 3 bases and J 1 base, leaving 10 bases between the germline ends. This CDR3 comprises 14 residues. As DNA, the CDR3 is TGCAGTGCTAGTCAGGGGCGAAGCAATCAGCCCCAGCATTTT. Translated, it gives CSASQGRSNQPQHF.